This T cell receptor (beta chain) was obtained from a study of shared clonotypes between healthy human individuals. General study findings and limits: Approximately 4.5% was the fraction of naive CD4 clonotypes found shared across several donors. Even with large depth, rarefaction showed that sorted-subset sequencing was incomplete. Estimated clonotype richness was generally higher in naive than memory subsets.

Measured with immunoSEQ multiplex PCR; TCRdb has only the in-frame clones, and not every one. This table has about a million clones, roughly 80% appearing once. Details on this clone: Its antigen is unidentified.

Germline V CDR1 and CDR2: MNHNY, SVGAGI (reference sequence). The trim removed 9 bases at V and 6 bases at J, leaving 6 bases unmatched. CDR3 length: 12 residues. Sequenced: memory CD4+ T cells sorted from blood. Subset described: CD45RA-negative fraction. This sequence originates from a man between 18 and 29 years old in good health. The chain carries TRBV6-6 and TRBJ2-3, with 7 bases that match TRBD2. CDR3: CASGLGGDTQYF. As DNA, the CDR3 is TGTGCCAGTGGACTAGGAGGCGATACGCAGTATTTT.